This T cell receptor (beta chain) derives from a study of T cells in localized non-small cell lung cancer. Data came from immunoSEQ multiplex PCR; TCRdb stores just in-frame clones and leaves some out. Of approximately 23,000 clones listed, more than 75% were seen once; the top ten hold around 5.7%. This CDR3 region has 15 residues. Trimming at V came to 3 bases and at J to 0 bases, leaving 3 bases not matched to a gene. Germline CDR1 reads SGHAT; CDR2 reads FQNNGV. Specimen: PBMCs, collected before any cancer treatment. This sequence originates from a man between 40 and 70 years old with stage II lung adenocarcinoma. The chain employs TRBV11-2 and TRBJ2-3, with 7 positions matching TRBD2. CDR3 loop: CASSLSGVSTDTQYF. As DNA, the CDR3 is TGTGCCAGCAGCTTGAGCGGGGTGAGCACAGATACGCAGTATTTT.